The T cell receptor beta chain described here comes from a study of shared clonotypes between healthy human individuals. Germline CDR1 is SGHAT and CDR2 is FQNNGV. Trimming removed 0 bases from V and 1 base from J, with 9 bases in between. The CDR3 length is 15 residues. Concerning this clone itself: Its antigen is unknown.

Points from the study as a whole: Estimated clonotype richness was generally higher in naive than memory subsets.

In the study's own analysis: ImmunoSEQ junction-only sequences lacked quality scores, so their filtering differed. Sequenced by immunoSEQ multiplex PCR; TCRdb stores in-frame clones only, minus some. That table supplies the V and J calls and clone size; D and trimming were determined from the DNA. The sample holds 850,000 to 1,200,000 clones, about 77% seen once. Sequencing was done on a sample of memory CD4+ T cells sorted from blood. Subset: CD45RA-negative fraction. The rearrangement uses TRBV11-2 and TRBJ1-1; no firm D call. The clonotype was recovered from a man in his late teens or twenties in good health. The DNA for the CDR3 is TGTGCCAGCAGCTTAGATCCCGGCAGGAACACTGAAGCTTTCTTT. As protein: CASSLDPGRNTEAFF.